This TCR beta chain was captured by sequencing in a study of read filtering for tumor transcriptome and immune sequencing. In the study overall: Whole-transcriptome libraries were prepared after DNase treatment. IR-seq gave about 3.5 to 11 million TCR reads per sample; RNA-seq gave roughly 80 to 1273.

The sample holds many counts of this clonotype. Germline V CDR1 and CDR2: SGHRS, YFSETQ. CDR3 length: 15 residues. The trim removed 7 bases at V and 6 bases at J, leaving 12 bases unmatched. Molecular barcoded adaptors covering alpha/delta and beta/gamma chains were used on around 400 ng RNA. TCRdb itself ran the reads through MiXCR, one entry per CDR3 protein. The profile covers about 47,000 distinct CDR3 sequences, with 9.5% to 15% appearing a single time and about 15% taken by the ten largest. Every patient had bone marrow sampled while the disease was active. The rearrangement uses TRBV5-1 and TRBJ1-4; 7 positions match TRBD1. Sequencing was done on a sample of a population of CD138-negative cells sorted from bone marrow. The receptor was derived from a donor at least 40 years old with multiple myeloma. The CDR3 region is CASRLLGQQYEKLFF. The CDR3 DNA sequence: TGCGCCAGCCGGCTACTGGGACAGCAGTATGAAAAACTGTTTTTT.